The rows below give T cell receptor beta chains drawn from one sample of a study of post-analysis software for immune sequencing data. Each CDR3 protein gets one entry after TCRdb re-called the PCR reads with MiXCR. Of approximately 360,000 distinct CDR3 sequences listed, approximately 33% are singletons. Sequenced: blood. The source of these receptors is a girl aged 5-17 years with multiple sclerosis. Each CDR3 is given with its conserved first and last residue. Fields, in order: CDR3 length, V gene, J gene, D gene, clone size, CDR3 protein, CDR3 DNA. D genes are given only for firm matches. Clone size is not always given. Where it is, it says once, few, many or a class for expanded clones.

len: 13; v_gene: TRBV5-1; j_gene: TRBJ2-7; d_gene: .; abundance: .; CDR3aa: CASSLTHSYEQYF; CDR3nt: TGCGCCAGCAGCTTGACCCATTCTTACGAGCAGTACTTC
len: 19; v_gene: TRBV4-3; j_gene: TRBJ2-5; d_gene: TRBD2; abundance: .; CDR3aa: CASSQDWLAGGHSPETQYF; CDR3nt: TGCGCCAGCAGCCAAGATTGGCTAGCGGGGGGGCATTCCCCAGAGACCCAGTACTTC
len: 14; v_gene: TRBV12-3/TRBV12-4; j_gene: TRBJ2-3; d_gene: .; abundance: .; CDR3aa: CASSLVPGSDTQYF; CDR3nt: TGTGCCAGCAGTTTAGTTCCGGGATCAGATACGCAGTATTTT
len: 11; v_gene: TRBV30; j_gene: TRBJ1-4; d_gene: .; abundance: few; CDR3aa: CAWSVEGKLFF; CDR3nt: TGTGCCTGGAGTGTCGAAGGGAAACTGTTTTTT
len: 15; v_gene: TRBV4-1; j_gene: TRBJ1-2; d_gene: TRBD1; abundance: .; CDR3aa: CASSWGTEVYYGYTF; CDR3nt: TGCGCCAGCAGCTGGGGGACAGAAGTTTACTATGGCTACACCTTC
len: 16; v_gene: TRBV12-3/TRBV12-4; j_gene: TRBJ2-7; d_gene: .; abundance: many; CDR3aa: CASSLTLGQGTYEQYF; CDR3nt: TGTGCCAGCAGCCTAACCCTAGGGCAGGGGACGTACGAGCAGTACTTC
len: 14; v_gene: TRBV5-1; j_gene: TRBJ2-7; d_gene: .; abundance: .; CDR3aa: CASSWITDSYEQYF; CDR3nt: TGCGCCAGCAGCTGGATCACCGACTCCTACGAGCAGTACTTC
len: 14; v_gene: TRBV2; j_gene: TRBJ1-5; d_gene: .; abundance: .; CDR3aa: CASSDHRLNQPQHF; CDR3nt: TGTGCCAGCAGTGACCACAGGCTCAATCAGCCCCAGCATTTT
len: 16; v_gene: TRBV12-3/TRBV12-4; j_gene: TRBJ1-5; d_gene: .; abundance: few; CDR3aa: CASNDLGRDSNQPQHF; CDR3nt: TGTGCCAGCAATGACCTGGGACGGGACAGCAATCAGCCCCAGCATTTT
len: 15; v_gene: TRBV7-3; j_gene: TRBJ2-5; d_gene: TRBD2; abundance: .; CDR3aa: CASSPIAGGQETQYF; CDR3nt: TGTGCCAGCAGCCCGATAGCGGGGGGGCAGGAGACCCAGTACTTC
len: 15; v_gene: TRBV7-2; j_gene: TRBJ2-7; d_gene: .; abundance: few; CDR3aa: CASSPRQDLSYEQYF; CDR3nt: TGTGCCAGCAGCCCTAGACAGGACCTCTCCTACGAGCAGTACTTC
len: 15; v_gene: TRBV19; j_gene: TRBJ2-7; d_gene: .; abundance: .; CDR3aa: CASSVAGTGPYEQYF; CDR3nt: TGTGCCAGTAGTGTCGCCGGGACGGGCCCCTACGAGCAGTACTTC
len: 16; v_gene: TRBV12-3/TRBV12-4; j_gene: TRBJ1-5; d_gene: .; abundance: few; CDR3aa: CASTLAGGLSNQPQHF; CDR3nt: TGTGCCAGCACCCTTGCTGGTGGACTTAGCAATCAGCCCCAGCATTTT
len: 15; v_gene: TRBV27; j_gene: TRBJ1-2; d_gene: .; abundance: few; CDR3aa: CASSPRWGAGYGYTF; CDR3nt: TGTGCCAGCAGTCCCCGATGGGGGGCGGGCTATGGCTACACCTTC
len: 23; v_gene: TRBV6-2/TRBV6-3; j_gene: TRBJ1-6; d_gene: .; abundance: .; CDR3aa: CASSYLSRVETQYFGSADSPLHF; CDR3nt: .
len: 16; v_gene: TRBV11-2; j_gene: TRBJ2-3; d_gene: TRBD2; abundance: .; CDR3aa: CASSFRGLAGADTQYF; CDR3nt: TGTGCCAGCAGCTTTCGTGGCCTAGCGGGGGCAGATACGCAGTATTTT
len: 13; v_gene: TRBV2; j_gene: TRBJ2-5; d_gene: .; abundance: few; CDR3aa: CASNRGRSETQYF; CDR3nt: TGTGCCAGCAATCGGGGTCGTTCGGAGACCCAGTACTTC
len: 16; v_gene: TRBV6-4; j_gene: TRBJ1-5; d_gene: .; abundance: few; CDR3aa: CASSDSGGDSNQPQHF; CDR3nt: TGTGCCAGCAGTGACTCGGGGGGAGATAGCAATCAGCCCCAGCATTTT
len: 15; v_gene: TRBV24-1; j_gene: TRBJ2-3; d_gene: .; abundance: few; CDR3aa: CAPFHSGYAGDTQYF; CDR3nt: TGTGCCCCGTTTCATAGCGGTTACGCGGGAGATACGCAGTATTTT
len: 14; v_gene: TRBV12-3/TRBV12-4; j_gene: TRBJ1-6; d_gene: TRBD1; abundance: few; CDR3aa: CASSLRTGETPLHF; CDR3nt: TGTGCCAGCAGCCTAAGGACAGGGGAGACACCCCTCCACTTT
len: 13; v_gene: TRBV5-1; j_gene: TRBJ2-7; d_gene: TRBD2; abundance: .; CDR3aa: CASSVGGADEQYF; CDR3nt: TGCGCCAGCAGCGTCGGGGGGGCCGACGAGCAGTACTTC
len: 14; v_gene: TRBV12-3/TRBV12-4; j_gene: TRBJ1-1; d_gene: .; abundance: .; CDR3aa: CASTLSGGGTEAFF; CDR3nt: TGTGCCAGCACCTTATCGGGGGGTGGCACTGAAGCTTTCTTT
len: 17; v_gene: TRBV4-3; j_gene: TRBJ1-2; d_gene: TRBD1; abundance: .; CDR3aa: CASSHEPSVGQGRGYTF; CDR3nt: TGCGCCAGCAGCCATGAGCCGAGTGTCGGACAGGGCAGGGGCTACACCTTC
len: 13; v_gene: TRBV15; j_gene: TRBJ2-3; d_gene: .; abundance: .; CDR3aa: CATETDYTDTQYF; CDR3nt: TGTGCCACCGAGACAGATTACACAGATACGCAGTATTTT
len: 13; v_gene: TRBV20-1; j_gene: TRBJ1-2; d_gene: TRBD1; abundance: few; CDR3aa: CSAVQGAGYGYTF; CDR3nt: TGCAGCGCTGTTCAGGGGGCCGGCTATGGCTACACCTTC
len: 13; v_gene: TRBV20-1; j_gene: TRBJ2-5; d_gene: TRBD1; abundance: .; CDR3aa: CTPFDRGRETQYF; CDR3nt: TGCACCCCCTTCGACAGGGGGCGGGAGACCCAGTACTTC